This T cell receptor beta chain was found in a study of OX40 agonist ivuxolimab in advanced cancers. General study results and limits: Low normalized T-cell clonal expansion was also seen in some nonresponders. At 0.1 to 3.0 mg/kg, CD4+ and CD8+ blood T cells expanded clonally by week 6.

Only in-frame clones appear in the TCRdb table, and some are missing; sequencing was by immunoSEQ multiplex PCR. The sample includes 80,000 to 100,000 clones, 90% of them seen just once. The CDR3 is 18 amino acids. Germline-derived CDR1 and CDR2 are SGHTA and FQGTGA. V lost 5 bases and J 0 bases, leaving 21 bases between the germline ends. Samples of blood were obtained at baseline, on cycle 4 day 1, and on cycle 7 day 1. On this clone itself: What it binds is not known.

The chain uses TRBV7-3 and TRBJ2-3; maybe TRBD1 (6 bases). The sample in question was CD4+ or CD8+ T cells sorted from blood, obtained in a trial of the OX40 agonist ivuxolimab. This sequence was found in an adult with an advanced solid tumor such as melanoma, head and neck, liver or kidney cancer. The CDR3 loop reads CASSPRGGFRSSTDTQYF. In nucleotides, the CDR3 is TGTGCCAGCAGCCCGAGAGGGGGTTTTAGGTCTAGCACAGATACGCAGTATTTT.